This T cell receptor (beta chain) was recorded in a study of cytomegalovirus exposure and HLA in healthy donors. Study-wide findings and caveats: Sequencing probably produced one cluster of sequence variants that were highly shared. In vitro work confirmed that three CMV-associated chains recognize CMV antigens.

With 60 Vbeta and 13 Jbeta primers, the PCR was carried out. In the original workflow: Unique TCR beta chains numbered approximately 76 million in a later analysis, with about 9.9 million shared. Produced via immunoSEQ multiplex PCR; TCRdb's table is partial and in-frame only. V and J calls and clone size are given by that table; D and trimming were obtained from the DNA. This sample carries over 85,000 clones, over 60% of them seen once, and the ten largest clones take around 15%. The CDR3 is made up of 13 amino acids. Germline CDR1 is SGHRS and CDR2 is YFSETQ. Trimming removed 2 bases from V and 8 bases from J; junction bases left unmatched: 5. A word on this clone: No antigen is known for it.

The chain is built from TRBV5-1 and TRBJ1-2; 8 bases map to TRBD1. Sequencing input: PBMCs. The clonotype originates from a man aged 30 to 39 in good health and CMV-seropositive. CDR3 DNA: TGCGCCAGCAGCTTCGGGGCAGGGGGCGGCTACACCTTC. As protein: CASSFGAGGGYTF.